This TCR beta chain derives from a study of T-cell memory formation after mild COVID-19. Study findings and constraints: There was a balanced CD4/CD8 profile in clones contracting day 15 to 85, and later expanders leaned CD4+. The CD4+ clones that contracted clustered mainly within CM and EM, and the CD8+ clones concentrated in EMRA. For second-wave clones that peaked at day 37, SARS-CoV-2 specificity went unverified.

Sample barcodes and UMIs were carried by the TCR alpha and TCR beta cDNA libraries that 5'RACE generated with constant-segment primers. TCRdb analysed the 5' RACE reads with MiXCR anew, one entry per CDR3 protein. The table has 250,000 to 300,000 distinct CDR3 sequences, more than 15% seen once. Germline V gene sequence: CDR1 MNHNY, CDR2 SVGAGI (reference sequence). The CDR3 numbers 15 amino acids, ends counted. Concerning this clonotype itself: The antigen is undetermined. The DNA is omitted, as the CDR3 cannot be located on it reliably, and the CDR3 follows TCRdb's listing.

This clonotype was sampled from a young man who had mild COVID-19 (a few samples of this study predate the infection). Cell type and time point are not known. The sequenced material came from PBMCs or a T cell subset sorted from them (not recorded which). The gene calls are TRBV6-6 and TRBJ2-5. The CDR3 protein is CASSSSAEYQETQYF.